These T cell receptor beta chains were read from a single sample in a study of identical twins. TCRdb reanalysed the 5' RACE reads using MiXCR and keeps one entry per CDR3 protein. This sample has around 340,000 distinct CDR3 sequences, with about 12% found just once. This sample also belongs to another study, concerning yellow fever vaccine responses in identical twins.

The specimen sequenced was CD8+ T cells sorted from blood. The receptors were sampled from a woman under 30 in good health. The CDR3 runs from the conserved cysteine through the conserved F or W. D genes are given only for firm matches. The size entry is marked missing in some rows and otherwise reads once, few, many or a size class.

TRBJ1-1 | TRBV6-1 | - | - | TGTGCCAGCAAAAAGGGCAGGGGCACTGAAGCTTTCTTT | CASKKGRGTEAFF
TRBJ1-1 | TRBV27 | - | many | TGTGCCAGCAGCTTCAGGGCCTGGGGCACTGAAGCTTTCTTT | CASSFRAWGTEAFF
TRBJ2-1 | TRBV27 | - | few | TGTGCCAGCAGTTTATTGGGCAGAAGCTCCTACAATGAGCAGTTCTTC | CASSLLGRSSYNEQFF
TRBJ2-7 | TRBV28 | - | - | TGTGCCAGCAACCCAACAGCGGCCTACGAGCAGTACTTC | CASNPTAAYEQYF
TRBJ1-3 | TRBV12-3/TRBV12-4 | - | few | TGTGCCAGCAGTCAGAGTTTGGGAAACACCATATATTTT | CASSQSLGNTIYF
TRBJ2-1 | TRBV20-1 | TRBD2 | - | TGCAGTGCTAGAATCATCGGGGGACTAGCGGATGACGGAGTTAAGAGTGAGCAGTTCTTC | CSARIIGGLADDGVKSEQFF
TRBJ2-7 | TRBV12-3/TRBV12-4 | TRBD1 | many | TGTGCCAGCAGTCGGGACAGGGGACAGACTCACGAGCAGTACTTC | CASSRDRGQTHEQYF
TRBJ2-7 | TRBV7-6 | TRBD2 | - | TGTGCCAGCAGCCTTAGCGGGAGGTCCCACGAGCAGTACTTC | CASSLSGRSHEQYF
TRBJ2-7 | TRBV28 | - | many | TGTGCCAGCAGTTACTTACAGGATTACGAGCAGTACTTC | CASSYLQDYEQYF
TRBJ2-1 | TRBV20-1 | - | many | TGCAGTGCTACGCACGGGGGTAGCTCCTACAATGAGCAGTTCTTC | CSATHGGSSYNEQFF
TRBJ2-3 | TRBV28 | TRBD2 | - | TGTGCCAGCAGTTCCCTTAGCGGGGGGGCAGGGGATACGCAGTATTTT | CASSSLSGGAGDTQYF
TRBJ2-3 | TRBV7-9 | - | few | TGTGCCAGCAGCTTAGTAGGCACGACGGATACGCAGTATTTT | CASSLVGTTDTQYF
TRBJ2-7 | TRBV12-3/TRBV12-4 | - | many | TGTGCCAGCAGTTTGCTCGGGAGCGGGTCCTACGAGCAGTACTTC | CASSLLGSGSYEQYF
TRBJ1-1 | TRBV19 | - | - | TGTGCCAGTAGTATAGATCCAGGAACAAGTAACACTGAAGCTTTCTTT | CASSIDPGTSNTEAFF
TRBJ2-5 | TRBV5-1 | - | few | TGCGCCAGCAGCTTGGCCCCCCGAGTAGATGAGACCCAGTACTTC | CASSLAPRVDETQYF
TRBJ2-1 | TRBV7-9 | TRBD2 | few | TGTGCCAGCAGCCGGGGGGGCCGGTACAATGAGCAGTTCTTC | CASSRGGRYNEQFF
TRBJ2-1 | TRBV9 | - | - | TGTGCCAGCAGCCCAGACACCACCTACAATGAGCAGTTCTTC | CASSPDTTYNEQFF
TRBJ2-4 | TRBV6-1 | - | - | TGTGCCAGCAGCAAGGGGGTGGTCTATGCCAAAAACATTCAGTACTTC | CASSKGVVYAKNIQYF
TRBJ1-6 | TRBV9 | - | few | TGTGCCAGCAGCGTAGAGGGGGTCGGTTCACCCCTCCACTTT | CASSVEGVGSPLHF
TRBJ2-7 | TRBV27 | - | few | TGTGCCAGCAGCTTTTTGGGAGAGTCCTACGAGCAGTACTTC | CASSFLGESYEQYF
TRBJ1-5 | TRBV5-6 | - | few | TGTGCCAGCAGCATCGGGACCGCGAGCAATCAGCCCCAGCATTTT | CASSIGTASNQPQHF
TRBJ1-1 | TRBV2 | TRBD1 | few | TGTGCCAGCAGTGAAGCAAAGGGGGCCACTGAAGCTTTCTTT | CASSEAKGATEAFF
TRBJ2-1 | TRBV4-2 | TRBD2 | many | TGTGCCAGCAGCCAAGATGCAGCTAGCGGGAGTGATGAGCAGTTCTTC | CASSQDAASGSDEQFF
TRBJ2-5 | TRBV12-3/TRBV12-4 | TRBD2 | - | TGTGCCAGCAGTCCCCTAGCGGAACAAGAGACCCAGTACTTC | CASSPLAEQETQYF
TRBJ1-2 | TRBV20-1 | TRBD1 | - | TGCAGTGCTACCGACAGGGATCTTGGCTACACCTTC | CSATDRDLGYTF
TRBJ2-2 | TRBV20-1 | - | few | TGCAGTGCTAGTACGGGGGTCGCCGGGGAGCTGTTTTTT | CSASTGVAGELFF
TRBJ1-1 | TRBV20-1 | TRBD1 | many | TGCAGTGCTAGAGATACTTATCGGACAGGGAGGAACACTGAAGCTTTCTTT | CSARDTYRTGRNTEAFF
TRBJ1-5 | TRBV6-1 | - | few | TGTGCCAGCAGCCCTGACAGGCTTGGAAATCAGCCCCAGCATTTT | CASSPDRLGNQPQHF
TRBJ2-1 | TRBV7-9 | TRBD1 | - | TGTGCCAGCAGCTCCTCGGACAGGGGATTCTACAATGAGCAGTTCTTC | CASSSSDRGFYNEQFF
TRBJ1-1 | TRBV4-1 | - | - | TGCGCCAGCAGCCATGAAGCGGTCAGCCACACTGAAGCTTTCTTT | CASSHEAVSHTEAFF
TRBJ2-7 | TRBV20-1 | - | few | TGCAGTGCCCTACGAGGGGACTCCTCCTACGAGCAGTACTTC | CSALRGDSSYEQYF
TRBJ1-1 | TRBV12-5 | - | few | TGTGCTAGTGGGGAGGGGATGGGGACTGAAGCTTTCTTT | CASGEGMGTEAFF
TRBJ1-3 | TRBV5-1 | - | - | TGCGCCAGCAGCTTGTCAGCTTACTCTGGAAACACCATATATTTT | CASSLSAYSGNTIYF
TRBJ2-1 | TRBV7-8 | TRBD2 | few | TGTGCCAGCAGCTTAGGCCGACTAGCGGGAGCCATGAGCTCCTACAATGAGCAGTTCTTC | CASSLGRLAGAMSSYNEQFF
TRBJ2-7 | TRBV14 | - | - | TGTGCCAGCAGCCAAGGGCAACTCGCCTACGAGCAGTACTTC | CASSQGQLAYEQYF
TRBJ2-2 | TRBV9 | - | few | TGTGCCAGCAGCGTAGATGCAGGTGCGAACACCGGGGAGCTGTTTTTT | CASSVDAGANTGELFF
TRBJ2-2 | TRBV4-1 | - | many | TGCGCCAGCAGCCAAGAGGTATCCAGGGCGAACACCGGGGAGCTGTTTTTT | CASSQEVSRANTGELFF
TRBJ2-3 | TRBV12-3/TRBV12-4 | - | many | TGTGCCAGCACCAGCTGGGCAGATACGCAGTATTTT | CASTSWADTQYF
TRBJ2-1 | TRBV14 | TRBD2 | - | TGTGCCAGCAGCCAAGATACCGCGGGAGTAGGCCACAATGAGCAGTTCTTC | CASSQDTAGVGHNEQFF